One and the same sample provided the 9 T cell receptor beta chains below, sequenced in a study of CD8 T cells in Susac syndrome. RNA was extracted with the RNeasy kit, and a quantity of about 0.5 to 1 ug was reverse transcribed using random hexamers. Using its own MiXCR run on the immunoSEQ multiplex PCR reads, TCRdb lists one record per CDR3 protein. The table records some 190,000 distinct CDR3 sequences, less than 95% of them present only once. The sequencing input was CD4+ T cells from PBMCs. All receptors derive from a human donor with Susac syndrome.

This clonotype was picked up a small number of times. The chain uses TRBV19 and TRBJ1-1; no firm D call. The CDR3 covers 14 residues. V lost 7 bases to trimming and J lost 1 base, with 13 bases between them. Germline lookup yields CDR1 LNHDA and CDR2 SQIVND (reference sequence). The CDR3 bases are TGTGCCAGTAATCCCGGTGGGGAGAACACTGAAGCTTTCTTT. This translates into CASNPGGENTEAFF.

The rearrangement uses TRBV11-3 and TRBJ2-7, with 8 positions matching TRBD1. The germline CDR1 and CDR2 sequences are SGHNT and YENEEA. After removal of 4 bases from V and 2 bases from J, the junction contained 10 bases not matched to a gene. The CDR3 length is 16 residues. The CDR3 DNA sequence: TGTGCCAGCAGCTCACGCCGTGGACAGGGACCCTACGAGCAGTACTTC. As protein: CASSSRRGQGPYEQYF.

CDR3 protein: CSASFRTSSNGELFF. The CDR3 DNA sequence: TGCAGTGCTTCTTTCAGGACTAGTAGTAACGGGGAGCTGTTTTTT. The gene calls are TRBV20-1 and TRBJ2-2, with 7 nucleotides matching TRBD2. Looked up from germline, CDR1 is DFQATT and CDR2 is SNEGSKA (reference sequence). CDR3 length: 15 amino acids. The J segment lost 7 bases and the V segment lost 5 bases, leaving 13 bases of the junction unmatched.

J is TRBJ1-4 and V is TRBV7-2; D call uncertain. In germline, CDR1 is SGHTA, CDR2 FQGNSA. V lost 5 bases and J lost 8, with 18 bases in between. The CDR3 has 15 amino acids. CDR3 in amino acids: CASSTRTRELEKLFF. Here the CDR3 DNA reads TGTGCCAGCAGCACCCGAACAAGGGAACTCGAAAAACTGTTTTTT.

The V and J genes are TRBV20-1 and TRBJ1-5, with D unresolved. The CDR3 has 14 residues. Germline-derived CDR1 and CDR2 are DFQATT and SNEGSKA (reference sequence). Trimming cost V 0 bases and J 6 bases, with 12 bases left between them. CDR3 loop: CSARDLGEGQPQHF. The CDR3 DNA reads as TGCAGTGCTAGAGATCTAGGAGAAGGTCAGCCCCAGCATTTT.

This clonotype appeared once. The genes are TRBV20-1 and TRBJ1-1, with unresolved D. The CDR3 runs to 16 residues. With 2 bases removed from V and 0 bases from J, the gap between germline ends came to 16 bases. The germline gives CDR1 DFQATT, CDR2 SNEGSKA (reference sequence). The CDR3 protein is CSARTPSTEMNTEAFF. CDR3 DNA sequence: TGCAGTGCTAGAACACCATCCACGGAAATGAACACTGAAGCTTTCTTT.

This chain's CDR3 is CASSHWGTIQETQYF. CDR3 nucleotide sequence: TGTGCCAGCAGTCACTGGGGTACGATCCAAGAGACCCAGTACTTC. The V gene is TRBV28, the J gene TRBJ2-5; D not resolved. The CDR3 length is 15 residues. The germline V and J ends were trimmed by 5 bases and 1 base, with 14 bases remaining between them. CDR1 is MDHEN, CDR2 SYDVKM, per germline.

The rearrangement uses TRBV4-3 and TRBJ1-2; D not resolved. The CDR3 spans 13 residues. The germline V and J ends were trimmed by 0 bases and 4 bases, with 6 bases remaining between them. Germline V gives CDR1 LGHNA, CDR2 YSLEER. The CDR3 DNA reads TGCGCCAGCAGCCAAGACCACAGCTATGGCTACACCTTC. Protein product: CASSQDHSYGYTF.

This chain uses TRBV25-1 with TRBJ1-4; 7 nucleotides line up with TRBD1. J was trimmed by 6 bases and V by 4 bases; bases with no gene match: 5. CDR3 length: 14 residues. Germline assignment: CDR1 MGHDK and CDR2 SYGVNS. CDR3 amino acids: CASSGGDSYEKLFF. The DNA for the CDR3 is TGTGCCAGCAGTGGGGGGGACAGCTATGAAAAACTGTTTTTT.